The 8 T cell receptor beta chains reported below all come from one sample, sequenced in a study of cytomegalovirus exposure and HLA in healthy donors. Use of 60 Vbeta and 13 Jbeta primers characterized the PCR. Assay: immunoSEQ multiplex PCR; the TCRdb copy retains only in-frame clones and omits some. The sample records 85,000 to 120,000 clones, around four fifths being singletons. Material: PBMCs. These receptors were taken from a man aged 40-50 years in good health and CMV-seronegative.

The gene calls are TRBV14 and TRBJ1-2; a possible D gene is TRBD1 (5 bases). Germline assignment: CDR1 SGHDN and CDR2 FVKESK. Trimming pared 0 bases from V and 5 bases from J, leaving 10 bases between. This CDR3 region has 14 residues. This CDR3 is CASSQDRVFYGYTF. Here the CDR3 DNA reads TGTGCCAGCAGCCAAGACAGGGTATTTTATGGCTACACCTTC.

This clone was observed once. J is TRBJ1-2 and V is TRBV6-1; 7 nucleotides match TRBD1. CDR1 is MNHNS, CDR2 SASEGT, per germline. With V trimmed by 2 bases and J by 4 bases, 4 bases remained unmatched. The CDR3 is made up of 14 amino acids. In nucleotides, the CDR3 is TGTGCCAGCAGTGAATTCGACAGGGCCTATGGCTACACCTTC. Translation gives CASSEFDRAYGYTF.

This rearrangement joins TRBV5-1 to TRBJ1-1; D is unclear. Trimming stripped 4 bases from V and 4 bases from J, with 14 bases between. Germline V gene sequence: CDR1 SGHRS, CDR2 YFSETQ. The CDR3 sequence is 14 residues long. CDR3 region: CASSENLEGTEAFF. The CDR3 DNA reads TGCGCCAGCAGCGAAAACTTGGAGGGCACTGAAGCTTTCTTT.

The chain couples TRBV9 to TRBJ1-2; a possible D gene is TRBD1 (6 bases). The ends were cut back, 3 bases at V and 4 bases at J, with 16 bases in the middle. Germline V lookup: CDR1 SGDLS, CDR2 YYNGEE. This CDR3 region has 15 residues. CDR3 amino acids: CASSESSGVFYGYTF. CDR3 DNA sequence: TGTGCCAGCAGCGAATCCTCAGGGGTTTTCTATGGCTACACCTTC.

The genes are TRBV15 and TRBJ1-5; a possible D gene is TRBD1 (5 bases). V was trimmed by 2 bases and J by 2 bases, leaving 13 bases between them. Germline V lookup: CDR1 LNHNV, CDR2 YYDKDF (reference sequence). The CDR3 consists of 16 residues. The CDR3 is CATSRKGRDGNQPQHF. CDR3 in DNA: TGTGCCACCAGCAGAAAAGGGAGGGACGGCAATCAGCCCCAGCATTTT.

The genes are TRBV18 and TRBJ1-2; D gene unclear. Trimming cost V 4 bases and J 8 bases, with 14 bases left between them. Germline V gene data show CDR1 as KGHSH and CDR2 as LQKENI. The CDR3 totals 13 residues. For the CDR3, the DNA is TGTGCCAGCTCACTAGCATTTTTCTCGGGCTACACCTTC. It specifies CASSLAFFSGYTF.

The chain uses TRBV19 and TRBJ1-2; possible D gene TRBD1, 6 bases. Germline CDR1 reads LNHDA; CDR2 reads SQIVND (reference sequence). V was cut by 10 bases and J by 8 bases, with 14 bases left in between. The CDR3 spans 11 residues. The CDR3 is CATTGRGGYTF. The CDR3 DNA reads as TGTGCCACGACAGGCCGTGGGGGCTACACCTTC.

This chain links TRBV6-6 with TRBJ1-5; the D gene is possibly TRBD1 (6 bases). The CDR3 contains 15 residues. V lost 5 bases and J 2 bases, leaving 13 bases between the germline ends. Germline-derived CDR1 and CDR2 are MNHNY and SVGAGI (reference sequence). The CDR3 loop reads CASSTPGHGNQPQHF. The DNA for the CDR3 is TGTGCCAGCAGTACTCCGGGACACGGCAATCAGCCCCAGCATTTT.